One sample yielded the 25 T cell receptor beta chains listed below, sequenced in a study of T-cell reconstitution after alpha-beta-depleted transplantation in children. Preparing the TCRbeta library involved the use of unique molecular identifiers. Via MiXCR, TCRdb re-called the PCR reads, giving one row per CDR3 protein. The sample records about 360,000 distinct CDR3 sequences, roughly 14% being singletons. The sample was PBMCs, taken from the stem cell graft. The receptors originated from a human donor who donated a stem cell graft to a child with Fanconi anemia.

In regard to this clonotype: A junction boundary mismatches the germline segment, possibly from a read error. The genes are TRBV14 and TRBJ2-1; TRBD2 aligns across 10 bases. The CDR3 spans 17 residues. Germline CDR1 and CDR2: SGHDN and FVKESK. CDR3 bases: TGTGCCAGCAGCCCCCTAGCGGGGGCCGCCTCCTACAATAAGCAGTTCTTC. This sequence encodes CASSPLAGAASYNKQFF.

CDR3 loop: CASSSGGGQTEAFF. Here the CDR3 DNA reads TGTGCCAGCAGTTCGGGGGGGGGGCAGACTGAAGCTTTCTTT. This sequence joins TRBV7-2 and TRBJ1-1; possible D gene TRBD1, 6 bases. Trimming cost V 6 bases and J 5 bases, with 16 bases left between them. CDR3 length: 14 residues. Germline CDR1 SGHTA, CDR2 FQGNSA. Supplemented by reference TRBV7-2 and TRBJ1-1, the full variable domain reads GAGVSQSPSNKVTEKGKDVELRCDPISGHTALYWYRQSLGQGLEFLIYFQGNSAPDKSGLPSDRFSAERTGGSVSTLTIQRTQQEDSAVYLCASSSGGGQTEAFFGQGTRLTVV.

The V gene is TRBV9, the J gene TRBJ1-2, with 9 positions matching TRBD1. Germline V gene lookup returns CDR1 SGDLS and CDR2 YYNGEE. The CDR3 consists of 13 residues. Trimming removed 3 bases from V and 11 bases from J; junction bases left unmatched: 8. The CDR3 coding sequence is TGTGCCAGCAGCGGCCTGACAGGGGGGAAATACACCTTC. This encodes CASSGLTGGKYTF.

CDR3 loop: CASSPDRHSEAFF. The CDR3 region has the DNA TGTGCCAGCAGCCCAGACAGGCACTCTGAAGCTTTCTTT. This chain joins TRBV6-6 and TRBJ1-1; tentative D call: TRBD1 (6 bases). The CDR3 is 13 residues long. V shed 6 bases and J shed 6 bases, with 14 bases lying between them. Germline CDR1 MNHNY, CDR2 SVGAGI (reference sequence).

This clonotype was counted ten times or more. V is TRBV2 and J is TRBJ1-1, with TRBD1 identical over 8 bases. The junction had 6 bases not matched to a gene; V was cut back by 6 bases and J by 6 bases. The CDR3 sequence is 13 residues long. In germline, CDR1 is SNHLY, CDR2 FYNNEI. This CDR3 reads CASSYGQGAEAFF. As DNA, the CDR3 is TGTGCCAGCAGCTACGGACAGGGCGCTGAAGCTTTCTTT.

Only one count was recorded for this clonotype. The chain is built from TRBV6-5 and TRBJ1-4, with 7 bases aligning to TRBD1. Germline trimming cut 4 bases from V and 5 bases from J; bases unmatched to any gene: 7. This CDR3 is 15 amino acids long. In germline, CDR1 is MNHEY, CDR2 SVGAGI. This CDR3 is CASSFAGTDNEKLFF. The CDR3 bases are TGTGCCAGCAGTTTCGCCGGGACAGACAATGAAAAACTGTTTTTT.

The V call is TRBV14, the J call TRBJ1-4; 7 bases fit TRBD1. This CDR3 has 14 residues. V was clipped by 4 bases and J by 11 bases; unmatched bases: 10. Germline assignment: CDR1 SGHDN and CDR2 FVKESK. CDR3 DNA sequence: TGTGCCAGCAGCCGACAGGGCGATTTGGGGAAACTGTTTTTT. Protein: CASSRQGDLGKLFF.

This clonotype was seen more than once but under ten times. V gene TRBV5-4 combines with J gene TRBJ2-2; 13 bases are a match to TRBD2. CDR3 length: 16 amino acids. The germline V gene has CDR1 SGHNT and CDR2 YYREEE (reference sequence). V was clipped by 4 bases and J by 2 bases; unmatched bases: 2. The CDR3 sequence: CASSVGLAGNTGELFF. The CDR3 nucleotides are TGTGCCAGCAGCGTGGGACTAGCGGGAAACACCGGGGAGCTGTTTTTT.

The J gene is TRBJ1-5, the V gene TRBV12-3 or TRBV12-4; D gene uncertain. Trimming pared 6 bases from V and 3 bases from J, leaving 9 bases between. This CDR3 is built from 13 residues. The CDR3 DNA follows: TGTGCCAGCAGGTGGGGAGACAATCAGCCCCAGCATTTT. This translates into CASRWGDNQPQHF.

This clonotype was observed a handful of times. The V call is TRBV6-2 or TRBV6-3, the J call TRBJ1-1, with 8 positions matching TRBD1. V shed 5 bases, J shed 7 bases, and the junction held 9 bases outside the gene matches. This CDR3 comprises 14 residues. Germline values: CDR1 MNHEY, CDR2 SVGEGT. The CDR3 nucleotides are TGTGCCAGCAGTCGACAGGGGACGGGCGGTGAAGCTTTCTTT. Translation: CASSRQGTGGEAFF.

The chain couples TRBV18 to TRBJ2-4; TRBD1 aligns across 9 bases. The germline gives CDR1 KGHSH, CDR2 LQKENI. CDR3 length equals 16 residues. Germline trimming cut 4 bases from V and 3 bases from J; bases unmatched to any gene: 7. For the CDR3, the DNA is TGTGCCAGCTCACGTACAGGGGGCTCGGACAAAAACATTCAGTACTTC. Its protein is CASSRTGGSDKNIQYF.

The CDR3 is CAISESGGIDSYEQYF. CDR3 DNA sequence: TGTGCCATCAGTGAGTCGGGGGGGATCGACTCCTACGAGCAGTACTTC. The rearrangement links TRBV10-3 to TRBJ2-7, with 7 bases fitting TRBD2. Per germline, CDR1 ENHRY and CDR2 SYGVKD. This CDR3 region has 16 residues. J was trimmed by 0 bases and V by 0 bases; bases with no gene match: 5.

The table lists this clonotype with a few counts. J is TRBJ1-2 and V is TRBV12-5; 11 bases are a match to TRBD1. The CDR3 has 14 amino acids. Germline-derived CDR1 and CDR2 are LGHNT and FRNRAP. Trimming took 6 bases from V and 5 from J; bases not matched to a gene: 5. The CDR3 is CASGGQGARYGYTF. The CDR3 DNA reads as TGTGCTAGTGGAGGACAGGGGGCGCGGTATGGCTACACCTTC.

V is TRBV5-1 and J is TRBJ1-6, with no clear D. The V end was cut by 4 bases, the J end by 10 bases, with 15 bases between. The V gene's germline CDR1 is SGHRS and CDR2 YFSETQ. CDR3 length: 14 amino acids. CDR3: CASSPGSPGSPLHF. The DNA for the CDR3 is TGCGCCAGCAGCCCGGGCAGTCCGGGCTCACCCCTCCACTTT.

This clonotype has at least ten counts. The CDR3 spells CASSYPILGQFF. The CDR3 coding sequence is TGTGCCAGCAGTTATCCGATCTTGGGGCAGTTCTTC. This chain uses TRBV6-2 or TRBV6-3 with TRBJ2-1; no clear D gene. This CDR3 has 12 amino acids. V shed 3 bases and J shed 12 bases, with 12 bases lying between them. Germline CDR1 reads MNHEY; CDR2 reads SVGEGT.

This clonotype was observed at least ten times. The chain carries TRBV29-1 and TRBJ1-2; 7 bases fit TRBD1. The CDR3 spans 11 residues. Germline V gives CDR1 SQVTM, CDR2 ANQGSEA. V lost 7 bases to trimming and J lost 4 bases; unmatched junction nucleotides: 3. CDR3 region: CSDRTGYGYTF. As DNA, the CDR3 is TGCAGCGACCGGACAGGCTATGGCTACACCTTC.

The chain recombines TRBV29-1 with TRBJ2-2, with D maybe TRBD1 (6 bases). V lost 7 bases to trimming and J lost 4 bases, with 13 bases between them. The CDR3 extends over 13 amino acids. Germline CDR1 is SQVTM and CDR2 is ANQGSEA. DNA of the CDR3: TGCAGCGCTTACACAGGGTTCACCGGGGAGCTGTTTTTT. Residues: CSAYTGFTGELFF.

The chain has TRBV12-3 or TRBV12-4 and TRBJ1-1; D is uncertain. The CDR3 has 14 amino acids. Trimming took off 7 bases at V and 3 bases at J, with 15 bases between the two ends. The DNA for the CDR3 is TGTGCCAGCACCCTAGTAAAGGGCGACACTGAAGCTTTCTTT. Translation: CASTLVKGDTEAFF.

This chain uses TRBV4-3 with TRBJ1-2; no reliable D call. CDR1 is LGHNA, CDR2 YSLEER, per germline. The CDR3 sequence is 17 residues long. The V and J ends lost 0 bases and 1 base respectively, with 15 bases between them. CDR3 protein: CASSQDLAMGFNYGYTF. CDR3 DNA: TGCGCCAGCAGCCAAGATTTGGCTATGGGGTTTAACTATGGCTACACCTTC.

There are many counts of this clonotype. This chain uses TRBV7-9 with TRBJ2-7; D may match TRBD1 or TRBD2 (5 bases each). This CDR3 contains 16 residues. V was clipped by 1 base and J by 3 bases, with 16 bases between them. Per the germline V gene, CDR1 is SEHNR and CDR2 is FQNEAQ (reference sequence). The CDR3 nucleotides are TGTGCCAGCAGCTTAGGCGGTCTAGGGGACCGCTACGAGCAGTACGTC. It is translated as CASSLGGLGDRYEQYV.

This clonotype turned up a few times. The chain is built from TRBV7-9 and TRBJ2-1, with 9 bases fitting TRBD2. V was pared by 2 bases and J by 5 bases, with 4 bases of the junction left unmatched. The germline V gene encodes CDR1 SEHNR and CDR2 FQNEAQ (reference sequence). The CDR3 extends over 15 amino acids. CDR3 amino acids: CASSLLAGPNNEQFF. The CDR3 nucleotides are TGTGCCAGCAGCTTACTAGCGGGGCCTAACAATGAGCAGTTCTTC.

This clonotype showed up many times. V gene TRBV20-1 combines with J gene TRBJ1-1; TRBD1 agrees at 8 bases. The length of the CDR3 is 15 residues. CDR1 and CDR2 (germline): DFQATT, SNEGSKA (reference sequence). V lost 2 bases to trimming and J lost 3 bases; unmatched junction nucleotides: 8. The CDR3 region is CSARFLTGEDTEAFF. In nucleotides, the CDR3 is TGCAGTGCTAGATTCTTGACAGGGGAGGACACTGAAGCTTTCTTT.

This clonotype occurred a few times. CDR3: CAFRFGDGYTF. DNA of the CDR3: TGTGCCTTTCGCTTTGGTGATGGCTACACCTTC. The gene calls are TRBV10-3 and TRBJ1-2, with D unresolved. The CDR3 contains 11 residues. The ends were cut back, 11 bases at V and 6 bases at J, with 13 bases in the middle. Germline V gene lookup returns CDR1 ENHRY and CDR2 SYGVKD.

There are a few counts of this clonotype. The chain employs TRBV24-1 and TRBJ2-1; TRBD2 matches at 9 bases. Germline CDR1 KGHDR, CDR2 SFDVKD. V shed 7 bases, J shed 4 bases, and the junction held 7 bases outside the gene matches. CDR3 size: 15 residues. The CDR3 region is CATSVGGGVYNEQFF. In DNA, the CDR3 is TGTGCCACCAGCGTTGGCGGGGGGGTTTACAATGAGCAGTTCTTC.

The chain combines TRBV7-2 with TRBJ1-3; D not resolved. The ends were cut back, 5 bases at V and 5 bases at J, with 10 bases in the middle. Looked up from germline, CDR1 is SGHTA and CDR2 is FQGNSA. This CDR3 comprises 13 residues. The CDR3 is CASSPDRRNTIYF. In DNA, the CDR3 is TGTGCCAGCAGCCCCGATCGGAGAAACACCATATATTTT.